Listed here are 21 T cell receptor beta chains from one sample, sequenced in a study of blood T cell repertoires in COVID-19. TCRdb's copy holds only in-frame clones and misses some; the assay was immunoSEQ multiplex PCR. Of roughly 160,000 clones listed, roughly 80% are singletons. Sample: PBMCs or T cells enriched from blood (not recorded which). These TCRs come from a man over 45 who had recovered from COVID-19.

The chain couples TRBV19 to TRBJ1-1; 11 positions agree with TRBD1. CDR1 and CDR2 from the germline V gene are LNHDA and SQIVND (reference sequence). CDR3 size: 16 residues. V lost 5 bases and J lost 1; bases outside the gene matches: 6. The CDR3 protein is CASSSTGTGGNTEAFF. DNA of the CDR3: TGTGCCAGTAGTTCCACCGGGACAGGGGGGAACACTGAAGCTTTCTTT.

The DNA of the CDR3 is TGTGCCAGCAGCGAGGGGACAGCATTTAATTCACCCCTCCACTTT. Its translation: CASSEGTAFNSPLHF. The chain combines TRBV5-4 with TRBJ1-6; TRBD1 matches 7 bases. Germline trimming cut 4 bases from V and 6 bases from J; bases unmatched to any gene: 7. CDR3 length: 15 amino acids. Germline V CDR1 and CDR2: SGHNT, YYREEE (reference sequence).

This chain joins TRBV15 and TRBJ1-5, with D perhaps matching TRBD1 (6 bases). There are 12 residues in the CDR3. Germline values: CDR1 LNHNV, CDR2 YYDKDF (reference sequence). V lost 3 bases to trimming and J lost 13 bases, with 13 bases between them. CDR3 coding DNA: TGTGCCACCAGCAGCCAACAGGGTTTGCAGCATTTT. Translation gives CATSSQQGLQHF. Filled out from reference TRBV15 and TRBJ1-5, the complete variable domain reads DAMVIQNPRYQVTQFGKPVTLSCSQTLNHNVMYWYQQKSSQAPKLLFHYYDKDFNNEADTPDNFQSRRPNTSFCFLDIRSPGLGDTAMYLCATSSQQGLQHFGDGTRLSIL.

The chain employs TRBV6-4 and TRBJ1-6; D may be TRBD1 (6 bases). CDR3 length equals 13 residues. Trimming pared 4 bases from V and 7 bases from J, leaving 8 bases between. Per the germline V gene, CDR1 is MRHNA and CDR2 is SNTAGT. The CDR3, as DNA: TGTGCCAGCAGTGCGCAGGGGAATTCACCCCTCCACTTT. The encoded protein is CASSAQGNSPLHF.

The CDR3 loop reads CASSPGQGSDTQYF. In nucleotides, the CDR3 is TGTGCCAGCAGCCCCGGACAGGGGTCAGATACGCAGTATTTT. The V and J genes are TRBV7-3 and TRBJ2-3, with 9 bases identical to TRBD1. The length of the CDR3 is 14 residues. The germline V gene has CDR1 SGHTA and CDR2 FQGTGA. J lost 4 bases, V lost 5 bases, and 4 bases had no gene match.

This chain joins TRBV3-1 (or the pseudogene TRBV3-2) and TRBJ2-5, with 13 positions matching TRBD2. This CDR3 comprises 18 residues. The germline gives CDR1 LGHDT, CDR2 YNNKEL (reference sequence). J was trimmed by 4 bases and V by 5 bases; bases with no gene match: 13. The CDR3 DNA follows: TGTGCCAGCAGCGAGGGACGGACTAGCGGGAGCGTTGGAGAGACCCAGTACTTC. It is translated as CASSEGRTSGSVGETQYF.

The chain carries TRBV2 and TRBJ2-1; 9 bases agree with TRBD2. Germline CDR1 reads SNHLY; CDR2 reads FYNNEI. J lost 10 bases, V lost 5 bases, and 12 bases had no gene match. The CDR3 consists of 15 residues. In DNA form, the CDR3 reads TGTGCCAGCAGTTCAGCTGGCGGGGGGGGACAGGAGCAGTTCTTC. The encoded protein is CASSSAGGGGQEQFF.

The chain recombines TRBV11-2 with TRBJ2-1, with a tentative D call TRBD1 (6 bases). Germline V gives CDR1 SGHAT, CDR2 FQNNGV. Trimming left V 2 bases short and J 6 bases short, with 8 bases between. The CDR3 extends over 13 amino acids. CDR3 loop: CASSLIRGNEQFF. CDR3 sequence (DNA): TGTGCCAGCAGCTTAATCAGGGGCAATGAGCAGTTCTTC. The complete variable domain, with remaining parts taken from reference TRBV11-2 and TRBJ2-1, reads EAGVAQSPRYKIIEKRQSVAFWCNPISGHATLYWYQQILGQGPKLLIQFQNNGVVDDSQLPKDRFSAERLKGVDSTLKIQPAKLEDSAVYLCASSLIRGNEQFFGPGTRLTVL.

In this sample, this clone is medium-sized. The chain joins TRBV29-1 to TRBJ2-1; D call uncertain. V lost 6 bases and J lost 3, with 27 bases in between. The germline V gene encodes CDR1 SQVTM and CDR2 ANQGSEA. This CDR3 has 18 residues. CDR3 loop: CSVEPVDHRGGDYNEQFF. The CDR3 DNA sequence: TGCAGCGTGGAACCCGTCGACCACCGAGGTGGAGACTACAATGAGCAGTTCTTC.

The chain uses TRBV7-2 and TRBJ2-2, with 8 positions matching TRBD2. CDR1 and CDR2 from the germline V gene are SGHTA and FQGNSA. CDR3 length: 14 amino acids. V lost 1 base, J lost 6 bases, and 1 base stayed unmatched. The chain's CDR3 is CASSLDGGAGELFF. CDR3 sequence (DNA): TGTGCCAGCAGCTTAGACGGGGGGGCCGGGGAGCTGTTTTTT. The full variable domain, completed using reference TRBV7-2 and TRBJ2-2, is GAGVSQSPSNKVTEKGKDVELRCDPISGHTALYWYRQSLGQGLEFLIYFQGNSAPDKSGLPSDRFSAERTGGSVSTLTIQRTQQEDSAVYLCASSLDGGAGELFFGEGSRLTVL.

This clone was found a few times. This chain uses TRBV5-8 with TRBJ1-1; 7 nucleotides line up with TRBD1. From germline, CDR1 is SGHTS and CDR2 YDEGEE. V shed 5 bases and J 5 bases; nucleotides not matched to a gene: 9. The CDR3 covers 14 residues. The CDR3 loop is CASRLMTGQTEAFF. CDR3 nucleotide sequence: TGTGCCAGCAGACTTATGACAGGGCAGACTGAAGCTTTCTTT.

The chain employs TRBV5-1 and TRBJ2-3, with D possibly matching TRBD1 (5 bases). CDR1 is SGHRS and CDR2 is YFSETQ in the germline V gene. The CDR3 consists of 14 residues. V was cut by 4 bases and J by 4 bases, with 13 bases left in between. CDR3 coding DNA: TGCGCCAGCAGCGCGACAGTTACGGCAGATACGCAGTATTTT. Protein: CASSATVTADTQYF.

V is TRBV4-2 and J is TRBJ2-7; possible D gene TRBD2, 5 bases. V was shortened by 3 bases and J by 0 bases, with 12 bases between the two germline ends. The V gene's germline CDR1 is LGHNA and CDR2 YNFKEQ. The CDR3 consists of 15 residues. The CDR3 sequence is CASSHPVALSYEQYF. The CDR3 nucleotides read TGTGCCAGCAGCCATCCGGTAGCGCTCTCCTACGAGCAGTACTTC.

This clone was observed a handful of times. The J gene is TRBJ1-3, the V gene TRBV27, with 10 bases lining up with TRBD1. The CDR3 sequence is 16 residues long. Germline CDR1 reads MNHEY; CDR2 reads SMNVEV (reference sequence). Trimming at V came to 2 bases and at J to 3 bases, leaving 4 bases not matched to a gene. The CDR3 sequence: CASSLTTGGSGNTIYF. The CDR3 nucleotides are TGTGCCAGCAGTTTAACGACAGGGGGCAGTGGAAACACCATATATTTT.

The chain is built from TRBV27 and TRBJ2-3; the D gene is possibly TRBD1 (5 bases). CDR3 length: 14 amino acids. Germline-derived CDR1 and CDR2 are MNHEY and SMNVEV (reference sequence). Trimming removed 7 bases from V and 1 base from J, with 12 bases in between. The chain's CDR3 is CASTLGVGTDTQYF. In DNA form, the CDR3 reads TGTGCCAGCACCCTAGGGGTAGGCACAGATACGCAGTATTTT.

The chain is built from TRBV5-1 and TRBJ2-7, with TRBD2 matching over 8 bases. The ends lost 2 bases at V and 7 bases at J; junction bases unmatched: 8. Germline-derived CDR1 and CDR2 are SGHRS and YFSETQ. CDR3 length: 14 residues. The CDR3 is CASSFSSGEREQYF. CDR3 nucleotide sequence: TGCGCCAGCAGCTTTAGTAGCGGGGAGAGGGAGCAGTACTTC.

This sequence joins TRBV3-1 (or the pseudogene TRBV3-2) and TRBJ2-2; D is possibly TRBD1 (6 bases). Germline CDR1 LGHDT, CDR2 YNNKEL (reference sequence). The V end lost 4 bases, the J end lost 4 bases, and 16 bases lay between the germline ends. CDR3 length: 16 residues. CDR3 sequence reads: CASSPPSGQSTGELFF. The CDR3 DNA reads as TGTGCCAGCAGCCCACCGTCCGGACAGTCCACCGGGGAGCTGTTTTTT.

This chain links TRBV28 with TRBJ1-1, with 8 nucleotides matching TRBD1. This CDR3 contains 16 residues. Looked up from germline, CDR1 is MDHEN and CDR2 is SYDVKM. Losses at the gene ends were 5 bases for V and 1 base for J; bases not matched to a gene: 9. DNA for the CDR3: TGTGCCAGCAGTCCACGACCCAGGGGGCGGAACACTGAAGCTTTCTTT. Amino acid sequence: CASSPRPRGRNTEAFF.

The chain uses TRBV3-1 (or the pseudogene TRBV3-2) and TRBJ2-3; 7 nucleotides line up with TRBD1. Germline CDR1 and CDR2: LGHDT and YNNKEL (reference sequence). V gave up 0 bases and J gave up 3 bases; unmatched junction bases: 0. The CDR3 sequence is 14 residues long. CDR3 in DNA: TGTGCCAGCAGCCAAGAGACAGGGACAGATACGCAGTATTTT. It translates to CASSQETGTDTQYF.

The rearrangement links TRBV30 to TRBJ2-6; TRBD1 aligns across 9 bases. CDR3 length: 18 residues. Trimming at V came to 3 bases and at J to 0 bases, leaving 9 bases not matched to a gene. Germline V gene sequence: CDR1 GTSNPN, CDR2 SVGIG (reference sequence). The CDR3 DNA is TGTGCCTGGAGCTTAGGGGGGACAGGGATCTCTGGGGCCAACGTCCTGACTTTC. Protein: CAWSLGGTGISGANVLTF.

A word on this clone: Other DNA sequences of this sample code for an identical CDR3. This chain uses TRBV19 with TRBJ2-7; weak D call: TRBD1 (5 bases). Germline V gene data show CDR1 as LNHDA and CDR2 as SQIVND (reference sequence). The CDR3 consists of 13 residues. V was pared by 3 bases and J by 1 base, with 7 bases between. CDR3 protein: CASSIPGSYEQYF. CDR3 nucleotides: TGTGCCAGTAGTATCCCAGGGTCCTACGAGCAGTACTTC. The full variable domain, in which reference TRBV19 and TRBJ2-7 provide the parts outside the CDR3, is DGGITQSPKYLFRKEGQNVTLSCEQNLNHDAMYWYRQDPGQGLRLIYYSQIVNDFQKGDIAEGYSVSREKKESFPLTVTSAQKNPTAFYLCASSIPGSYEQYFGPGTRLTVT.